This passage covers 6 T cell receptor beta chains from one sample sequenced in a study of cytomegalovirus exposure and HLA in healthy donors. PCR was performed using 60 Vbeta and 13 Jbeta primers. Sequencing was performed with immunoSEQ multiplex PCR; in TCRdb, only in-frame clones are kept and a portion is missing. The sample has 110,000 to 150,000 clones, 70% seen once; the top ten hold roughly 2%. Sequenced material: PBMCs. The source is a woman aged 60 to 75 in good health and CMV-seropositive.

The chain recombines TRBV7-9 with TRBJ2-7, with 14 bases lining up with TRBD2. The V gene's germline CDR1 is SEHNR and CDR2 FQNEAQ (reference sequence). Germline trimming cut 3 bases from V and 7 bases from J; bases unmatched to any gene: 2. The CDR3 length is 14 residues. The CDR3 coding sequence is TGTGCCAGCAGCTTCGGACTAGCGGGAGGTGAGCAGTACTTC. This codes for CASSFGLAGGEQYF.

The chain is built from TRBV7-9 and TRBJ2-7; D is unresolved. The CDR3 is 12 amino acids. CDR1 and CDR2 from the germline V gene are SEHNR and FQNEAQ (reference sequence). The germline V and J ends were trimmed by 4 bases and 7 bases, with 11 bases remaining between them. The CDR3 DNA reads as TGTGCCAGCAGCTCGCCCTACGAGGAGCAGTACTTC. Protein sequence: CASSSPYEEQYF.

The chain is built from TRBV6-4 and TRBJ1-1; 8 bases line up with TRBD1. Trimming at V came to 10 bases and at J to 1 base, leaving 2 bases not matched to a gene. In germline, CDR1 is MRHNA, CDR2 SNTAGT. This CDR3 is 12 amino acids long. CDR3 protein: CAIDRGNTEAFF. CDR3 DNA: TGTGCCATCGACAGGGGGAACACTGAAGCTTTCTTT.

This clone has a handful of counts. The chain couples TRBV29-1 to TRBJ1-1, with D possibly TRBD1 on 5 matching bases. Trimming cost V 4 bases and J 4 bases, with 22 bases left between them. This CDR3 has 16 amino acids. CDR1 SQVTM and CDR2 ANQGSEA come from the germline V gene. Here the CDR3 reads CSVVLGSGGVSTEAFF. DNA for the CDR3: TGCAGCGTTGTTTTAGGCAGCGGGGGGGTGAGCACTGAAGCTTTCTTT.

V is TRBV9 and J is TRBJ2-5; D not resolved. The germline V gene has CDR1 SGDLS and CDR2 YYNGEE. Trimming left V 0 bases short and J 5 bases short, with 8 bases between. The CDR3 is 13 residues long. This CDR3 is CASSVGAWETQYF. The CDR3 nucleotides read TGTGCCAGCAGCGTAGGGGCCTGGGAGACCCAGTACTTC.

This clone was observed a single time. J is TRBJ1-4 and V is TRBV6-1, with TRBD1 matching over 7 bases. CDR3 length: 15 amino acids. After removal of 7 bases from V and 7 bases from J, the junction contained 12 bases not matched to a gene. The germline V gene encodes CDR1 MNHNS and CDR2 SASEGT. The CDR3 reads CASIFGQAISEKLFF. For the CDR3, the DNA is TGTGCCAGCATCTTTGGACAGGCAATTAGTGAAAAACTGTTTTTT.